This T cell receptor beta chain was sequenced in a study of T cells in Graves' hyperthyroidism and ophthalmopathy. Study results and caveats: A 13 V-J model separated ophthalmopathy from stable hyperthyroidism.

It was RNA transcripts that yielded the amplified TCR beta CDR3 regions. First-round RT-PCR targeting the TCR CDR3 was performed with the HTBI primer set. TCRdb reprocessed the multiplex PCR reads via MiXCR and lists one record per CDR3 protein. The table shows about 600,000 distinct CDR3 sequences, with approximately 15% occurring only once. There are 13 residues in the CDR3. V was clipped by 4 bases and J by 2 bases, with 9 bases between them. The germline V gene encodes CDR1 GTSNPN and CDR2 SVGIG (reference sequence). This clonotype showed up many times. Its matching antigen is unknown. This receptor was taken from a woman younger than 35 with Graves' ophthalmopathy. The sequenced material came from blood. J is TRBJ1-5 and V is TRBV30, with D maybe TRBD1 (5 bases). CDR3 sequence reads: CAWTLGGNQPQHF. The CDR3 bases are TGTGCCTGGACGCTGGGGGGCAATCAGCCCCAGCATTTT.